The following is a T cell receptor beta chain sequence with its context. The validation cohort, a group of 120 subjects, included the donors and was separate from the approximately 660-subject first cohort. TCRdb keeps only in-frame clones here, not all; method: immunoSEQ multiplex PCR. Found here are approximately 82,000 clones, 90% to 95% of them singletons; the top ten hold more than 0.65%. This entry comes from a study of cytomegalovirus exposure and HLA in healthy donors. Study background: The 120 validation repertoires and the 666 first-cohort repertoires shared a platform, a later analysis reported.

The length of the CDR3 is 15 residues. With 3 bases clipped from V and 1 base from J, the junction kept 6 bases outside the gene matches. Germline assignment: CDR1 SGHRS and CDR2 YFSETQ. Material: PBMCs. The chain carries TRBV5-1 and TRBJ2-5, with 7 bases aligning to TRBD2. The source of this sequence is a woman aged 18-29 years in good health and CMV-seronegative. CDR3 nucleotides: TGCGCCAGCAGCTGGGGGGGGAGGCCCCAAGAGACCCAGTACTTC. Encoded protein: CASSWGGRPQETQYF.